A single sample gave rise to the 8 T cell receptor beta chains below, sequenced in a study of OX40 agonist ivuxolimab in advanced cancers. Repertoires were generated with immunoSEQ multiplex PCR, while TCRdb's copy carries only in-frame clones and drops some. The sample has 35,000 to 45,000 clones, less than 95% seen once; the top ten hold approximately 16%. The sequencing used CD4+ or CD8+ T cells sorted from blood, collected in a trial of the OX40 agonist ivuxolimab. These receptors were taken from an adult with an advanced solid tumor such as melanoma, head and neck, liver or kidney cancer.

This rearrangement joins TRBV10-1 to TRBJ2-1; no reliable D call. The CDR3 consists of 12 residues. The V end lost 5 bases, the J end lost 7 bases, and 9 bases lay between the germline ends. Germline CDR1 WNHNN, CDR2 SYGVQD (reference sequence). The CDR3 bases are TGCGCCAGCAGTCCGGACCTGAATGAGCAGTTCTTC. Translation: CASSPDLNEQFF.

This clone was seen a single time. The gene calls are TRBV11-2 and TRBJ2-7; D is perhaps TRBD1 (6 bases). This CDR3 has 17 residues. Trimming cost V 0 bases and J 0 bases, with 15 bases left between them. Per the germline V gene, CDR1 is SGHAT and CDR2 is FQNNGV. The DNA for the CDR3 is TGTGCCAGCAGCTTAGACGGGGACATACAGCTCTCCTACGAGCAGTACTTC. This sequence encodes CASSLDGDIQLSYEQYF.

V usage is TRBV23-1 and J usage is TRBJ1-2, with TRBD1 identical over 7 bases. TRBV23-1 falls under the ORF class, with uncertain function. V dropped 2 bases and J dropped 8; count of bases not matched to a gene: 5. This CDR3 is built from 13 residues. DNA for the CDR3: TGCGCCAGCAGTCAAGGGACAGAGGAGGGCTACACCTTC. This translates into CASSQGTEEGYTF.

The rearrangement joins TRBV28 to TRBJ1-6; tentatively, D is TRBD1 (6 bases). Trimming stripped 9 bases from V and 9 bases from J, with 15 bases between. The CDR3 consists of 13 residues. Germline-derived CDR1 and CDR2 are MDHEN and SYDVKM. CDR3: CASQTGRASPLHF. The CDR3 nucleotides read TGTGCCAGTCAGACAGGTCGGGCTTCACCCCTCCACTTT.

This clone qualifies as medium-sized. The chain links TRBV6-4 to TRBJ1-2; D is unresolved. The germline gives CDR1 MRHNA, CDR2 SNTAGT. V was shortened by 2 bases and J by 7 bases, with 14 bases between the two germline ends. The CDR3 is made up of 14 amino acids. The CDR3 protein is CASSDAAGSGGYTF. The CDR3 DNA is TGTGCCAGCAGTGACGCGGCGGGTTCAGGTGGCTACACCTTC.

The CDR3 nucleotides read TGTGCCAGCAGCAACAGGGAGCAAGAGACCCAGTACTTC. Amino acids: CASSNREQETQYF. This sequence joins TRBV7-6 and TRBJ2-5; maybe TRBD1 (6 bases). Trimming pared 5 bases from V and 2 bases from J, leaving 9 bases between. The V gene's germline CDR1 is SGHVS and CDR2 FNYEAQ. There are 13 residues in the CDR3.

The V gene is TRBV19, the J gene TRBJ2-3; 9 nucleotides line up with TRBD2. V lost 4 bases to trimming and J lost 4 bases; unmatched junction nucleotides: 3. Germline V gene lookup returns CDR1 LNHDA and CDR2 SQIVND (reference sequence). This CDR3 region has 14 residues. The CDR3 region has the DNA TGTGCCAGTAGTAGGCTAGCGGGATCAGATACGCAGTATTTT. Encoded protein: CASSRLAGSDTQYF.

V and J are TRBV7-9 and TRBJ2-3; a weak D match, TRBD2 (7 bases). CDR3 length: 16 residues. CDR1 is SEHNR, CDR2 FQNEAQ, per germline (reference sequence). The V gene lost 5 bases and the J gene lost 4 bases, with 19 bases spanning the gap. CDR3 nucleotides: TGTGCCAGCAGCCCCCTTACGGGGGGCGCGGCAGATACGCAGTATTTT. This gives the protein CASSPLTGGAADTQYF.